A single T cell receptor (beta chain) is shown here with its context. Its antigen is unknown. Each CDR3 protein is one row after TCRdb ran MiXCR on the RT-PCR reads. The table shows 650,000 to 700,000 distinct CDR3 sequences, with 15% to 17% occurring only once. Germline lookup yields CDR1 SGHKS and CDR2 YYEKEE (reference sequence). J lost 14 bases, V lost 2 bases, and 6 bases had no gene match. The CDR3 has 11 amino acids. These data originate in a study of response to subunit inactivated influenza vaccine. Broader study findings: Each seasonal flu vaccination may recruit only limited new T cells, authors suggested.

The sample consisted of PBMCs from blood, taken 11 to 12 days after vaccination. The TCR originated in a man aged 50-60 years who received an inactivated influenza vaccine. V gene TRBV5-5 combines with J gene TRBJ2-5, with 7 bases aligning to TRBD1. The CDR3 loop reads CASSFGDSHYF. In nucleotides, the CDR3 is TGTGCCAGCAGCTTTGGGGACAGTCACTACTTC.